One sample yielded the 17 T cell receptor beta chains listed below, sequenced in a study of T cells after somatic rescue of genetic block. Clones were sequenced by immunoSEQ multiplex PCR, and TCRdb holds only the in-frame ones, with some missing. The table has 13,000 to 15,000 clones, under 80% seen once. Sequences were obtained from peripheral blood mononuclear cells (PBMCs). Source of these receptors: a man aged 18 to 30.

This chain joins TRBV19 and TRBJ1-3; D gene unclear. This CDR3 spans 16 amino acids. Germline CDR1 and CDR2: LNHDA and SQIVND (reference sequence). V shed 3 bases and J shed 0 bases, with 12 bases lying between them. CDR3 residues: CASSIFSFRSGNTIYF. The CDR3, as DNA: TGTGCCAGTAGTATCTTCTCATTTCGCTCTGGAAACACCATATATTTT.

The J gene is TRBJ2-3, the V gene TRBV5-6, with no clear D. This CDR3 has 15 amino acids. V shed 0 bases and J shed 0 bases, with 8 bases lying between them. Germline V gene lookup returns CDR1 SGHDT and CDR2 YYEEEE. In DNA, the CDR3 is TGTGCCAGCAGCTTGGGGTTACCTAGCACAGATACGCAGTATTTT. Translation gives CASSLGLPSTDTQYF. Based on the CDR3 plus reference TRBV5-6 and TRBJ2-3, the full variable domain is DAGVTQSPTHLIKTRGQQVTLRCSPKSGHDTVSWYQQALGQGPQFIFQYYEEEERQRGNFPDRFSGHQFPNYSSELNVNALLLGDSALYLCASSLGLPSTDTQYFGPGTRLTVL.

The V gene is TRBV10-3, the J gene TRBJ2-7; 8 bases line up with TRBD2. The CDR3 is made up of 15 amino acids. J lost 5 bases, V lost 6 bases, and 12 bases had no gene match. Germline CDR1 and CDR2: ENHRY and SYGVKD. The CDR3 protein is CAIRHISGGRDEQYF. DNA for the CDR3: TGTGCCATCAGGCATATCTCGGGAGGGCGGGACGAGCAGTACTTC.

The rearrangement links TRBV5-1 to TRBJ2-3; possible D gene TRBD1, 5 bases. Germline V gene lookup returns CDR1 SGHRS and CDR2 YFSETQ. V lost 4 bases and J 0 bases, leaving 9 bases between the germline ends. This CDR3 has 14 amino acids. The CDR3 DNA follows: TGCGCCAGCAGCCCGGACATTAGCACAGATACGCAGTATTTT. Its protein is CASSPDISTDTQYF. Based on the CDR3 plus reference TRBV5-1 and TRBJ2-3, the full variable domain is KAGVTQTPRYLIKTRGQQVTLSCSPISGHRSVSWYQQTPGQGLQFLFEYFSETQRNKGNFPGRFSGRQFSNSRSEMNVSTLELGDSALYLCASSPDISTDTQYFGPGTRLTVL.

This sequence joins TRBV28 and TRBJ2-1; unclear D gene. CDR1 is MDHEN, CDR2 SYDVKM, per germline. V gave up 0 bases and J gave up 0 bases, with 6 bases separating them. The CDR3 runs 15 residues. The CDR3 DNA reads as TGTGCCAGCAGTTTATGGTCAAGCTCCTACAATGAGCAGTTCTTC. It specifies CASSLWSSSYNEQFF.

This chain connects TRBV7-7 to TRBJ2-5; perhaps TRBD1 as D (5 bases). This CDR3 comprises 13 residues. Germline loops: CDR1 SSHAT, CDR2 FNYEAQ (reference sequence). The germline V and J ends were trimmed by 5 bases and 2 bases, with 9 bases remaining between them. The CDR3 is CASSLDTQETQYF. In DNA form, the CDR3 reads TGTGCCAGCAGCCTGGACACTCAAGAGACCCAGTACTTC.

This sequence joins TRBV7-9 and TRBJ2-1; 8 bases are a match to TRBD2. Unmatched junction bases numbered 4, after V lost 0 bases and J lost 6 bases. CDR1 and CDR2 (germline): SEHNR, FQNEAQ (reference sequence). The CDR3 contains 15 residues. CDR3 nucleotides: TGTGCCAGCAGCTTAGCGGGACTAGAGGGCAATGAGCAGTTCTTC. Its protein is CASSLAGLEGNEQFF.

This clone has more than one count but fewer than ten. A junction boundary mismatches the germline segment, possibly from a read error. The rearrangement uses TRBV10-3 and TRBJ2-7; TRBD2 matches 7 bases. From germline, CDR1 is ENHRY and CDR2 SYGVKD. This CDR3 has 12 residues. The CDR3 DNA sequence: TGTGCCAGCAGTTACCCGGGAGGCGAGCAGTACTTC. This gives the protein CASSYPGGEQYF.

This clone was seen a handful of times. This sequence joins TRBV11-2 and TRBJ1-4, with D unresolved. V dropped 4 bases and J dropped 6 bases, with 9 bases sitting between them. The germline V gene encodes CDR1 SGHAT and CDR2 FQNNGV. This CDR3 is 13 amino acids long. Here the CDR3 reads CASSWARDEKLFF. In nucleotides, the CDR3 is TGTGCCAGCAGCTGGGCCCGGGATGAAAAACTGTTTTTT. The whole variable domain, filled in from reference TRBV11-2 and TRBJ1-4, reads EAGVAQSPRYKIIEKRQSVAFWCNPISGHATLYWYQQILGQGPKLLIQFQNNGVVDDSQLPKDRFSAERLKGVDSTLKIQPAKLEDSAVYLCASSWARDEKLFFGSGTQLSVL.

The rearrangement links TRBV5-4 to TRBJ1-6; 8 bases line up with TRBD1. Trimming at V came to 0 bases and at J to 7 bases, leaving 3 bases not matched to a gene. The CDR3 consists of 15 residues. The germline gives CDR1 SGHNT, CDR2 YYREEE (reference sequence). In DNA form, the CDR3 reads TGTGCCAGCAGCTTGGCGACAGGGGCCAATTCACCCCTCCACTTT. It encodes CASSLATGANSPLHF.

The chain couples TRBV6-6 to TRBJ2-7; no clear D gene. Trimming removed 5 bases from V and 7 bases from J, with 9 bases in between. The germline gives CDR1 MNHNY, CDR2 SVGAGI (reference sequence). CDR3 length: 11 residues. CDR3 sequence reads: CASSSLGEQYF. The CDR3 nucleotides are TGTGCCAGCAGTAGTCTGGGGGAGCAGTACTTC.

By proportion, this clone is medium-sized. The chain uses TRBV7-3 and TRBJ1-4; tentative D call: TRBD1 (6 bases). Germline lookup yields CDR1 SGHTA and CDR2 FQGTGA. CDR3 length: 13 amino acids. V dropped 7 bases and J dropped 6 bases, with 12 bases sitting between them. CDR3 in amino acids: CASMGGKDEKLFF. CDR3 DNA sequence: TGTGCCAGCATGGGGGGCAAGGATGAAAAACTGTTTTTT.

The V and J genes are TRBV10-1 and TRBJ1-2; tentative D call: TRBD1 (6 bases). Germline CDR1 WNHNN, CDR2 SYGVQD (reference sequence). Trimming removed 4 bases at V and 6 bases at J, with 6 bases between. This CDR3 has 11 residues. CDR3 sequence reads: CASSAGDGYTF. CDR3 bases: TGCGCCAGCAGTGCAGGGGATGGCTACACCTTC.

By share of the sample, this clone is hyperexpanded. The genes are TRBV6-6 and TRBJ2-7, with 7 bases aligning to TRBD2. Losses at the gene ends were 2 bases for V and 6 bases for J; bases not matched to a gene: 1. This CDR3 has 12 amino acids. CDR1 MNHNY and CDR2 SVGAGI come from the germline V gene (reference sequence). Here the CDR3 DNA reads TGTGCCAGCAGTTACCCGGGAGGCGAGCAGTACTTC. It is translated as CASSYPGGEQYF.

The CDR3 sequence: CASSRDLHTEAFF. The CDR3 bases are TGTGCCAGTAGTAGGGACTTGCACACTGAAGCTTTCTTT. The chain is built from TRBV19 and TRBJ1-1; TRBD1 is a possible D gene (5 bases). This CDR3 contains 13 residues. Trimming cost V 4 bases and J 3 bases, with 9 bases left between them. Germline V lookup: CDR1 LNHDA, CDR2 SQIVND (reference sequence).

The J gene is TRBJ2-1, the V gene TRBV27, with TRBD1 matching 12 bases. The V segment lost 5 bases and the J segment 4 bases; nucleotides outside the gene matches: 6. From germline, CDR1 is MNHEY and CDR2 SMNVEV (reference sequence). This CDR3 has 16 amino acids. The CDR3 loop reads CASSPRDRGPYNEQFF. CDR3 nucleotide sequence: TGTGCCAGCAGTCCCCGGGACAGGGGGCCTTACAATGAGCAGTTCTTC.

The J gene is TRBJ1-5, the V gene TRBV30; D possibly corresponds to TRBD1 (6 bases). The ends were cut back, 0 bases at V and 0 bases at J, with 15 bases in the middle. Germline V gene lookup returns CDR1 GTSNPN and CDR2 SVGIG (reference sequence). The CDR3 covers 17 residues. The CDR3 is CAWSVVGRGGSNQPQHF. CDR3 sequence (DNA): TGTGCCTGGAGTGTGGTGGGCAGGGGCGGTAGCAATCAGCCCCAGCATTTT. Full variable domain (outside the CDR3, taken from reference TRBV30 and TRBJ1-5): SQTIHQWPATLVQPVGSPLSLECTVEGTSNPNLYWYRQAAGRGLQLLFYSVGIGQISSEVPQNLSASRPQDRQFILSSKKLLLSDSGFYLCAWSVVGRGGSNQPQHFGDGTRLSIL.